The 26 T cell receptor beta chains presented below share a single source sample, sequenced in a study of breast tumors, draining lymph nodes, adjacent tissues. MiXCR was run by TCRdb on the multiplex PCR reads, yielding one entry per CDR3 protein. The repertoire includes about 270,000 distinct CDR3 sequences, more than 30% of them detected once, and about 1.2% sits in the top ten. Samples came from axillary lymph nodes draining the breast cancer. The material sequenced was axillary lymph node tissue. All receptors derive from a female donor with breast cancer. Some clones in this sample may be carry-over from other donors' samples.

The chain links TRBV6-2 or TRBV6-3 to TRBJ1-5; D is unclear. V lost 7 bases and J 1 base, leaving 11 bases between the germline ends. Germline V lookup: CDR1 MNHEY, CDR2 SVGEGT. This CDR3 is 14 amino acids long. Here the CDR3 DNA reads TGTGCCAGCAAAGAGACCAGAAGCAATCAGCCCCAGCATTTT. This translates into CASKETRSNQPQHF.

In this sample, this clonotype turned up many times. The rearrangement joins TRBV20-1 to TRBJ1-2; 7 bases agree with TRBD1. This CDR3 region has 13 residues. The germline CDR1 and CDR2 sequences are DFQATT and SNEGSKA (reference sequence). V was clipped by 3 bases and J by 2 bases; unmatched bases: 3. This chain's CDR3 is CSASPQGNYGYTF. In DNA, the CDR3 is TGCAGTGCTAGCCCACAGGGGAACTATGGCTACACCTTC.

This clonotype was detected many times. The chain employs TRBV10-3 and TRBJ2-1; 8 nucleotides match TRBD2. CDR1 ENHRY and CDR2 SYGVKD come from the germline V gene. The CDR3 loop spans 17 amino acids. Trimming took 7 bases from V and 8 from J; bases not matched to a gene: 19. The CDR3 bases are TGTGCCATCACCGTTAGCGGGACAAGATCGGGGCACTATGAGCAGTTCTTC. Translating it yields CAITVSGTRSGHYEQFF.

This clonotype occurred many times. The chain links TRBV9 to TRBJ2-7; possible D gene TRBD2, 6 bases. The V gene lost 6 bases and the J gene lost 3 bases, with 16 bases spanning the gap. Germline CDR1 is SGDLS and CDR2 is YYNGEE. The CDR3 length is 14 residues. The DNA of the CDR3 is TGTGCCAGCAATATGGGGAGGATAAACTACGAGCAGTACTTC. Its translation: CASNMGRINYEQYF.

A note on this clonotype: The junction differs from germline at one of its ends, possibly a read error. This chain uses TRBV29-1 with TRBJ2-1; 9 bases align to TRBD1. The CDR3 covers 11 residues. Germline V gene data show CDR1 as SQVTM and CDR2 as ANQGSEA. The DNA for the CDR3 is TGCAGCGTACAGGGGGCGGCTGAGCGGTTCTTC. As protein: CSVQGAAERFF.

The chain joins TRBV20-1 to TRBJ2-1; 8 bases agree with TRBD1. J gave up 1 base and V 6 bases, and 20 bases lay outside the gene matches. CDR1 DFQATT and CDR2 SNEGSKA come from the germline V gene (reference sequence). The length of the CDR3 is 19 residues. Here the CDR3 DNA reads TGCAGTGCCCCCGAGAGGGGGACAGGAACCTTTTTTTCCTACAATGAGCAGTTCTTC. This gives the protein CSAPERGTGTFFSYNEQFF.

The chain uses TRBV7-2 and TRBJ1-5, with a tentative D call TRBD1 (5 bases). The CDR3 length is 14 residues. The germline gives CDR1 SGHTA, CDR2 FQGNSA. The V gene lost 2 bases and the J gene lost 1 base, with 6 bases spanning the gap. As DNA, the CDR3 is TGTGCCAGCAGCTTACAGGGCAGCAATCAGCCCCAGCATTTT. This gives the protein CASSLQGSNQPQHF.

This clonotype occurred a few times. With a much larger clone just one base away, this may be a read error. The chain links TRBV12-3 or TRBV12-4 to TRBJ1-2; D is possibly TRBD1 (5 bases). The CDR3 is 18 residues long. The V end was cut by 7 bases, the J end by 7 bases, with 31 bases between. In DNA form, the CDR3 reads TGTGCCAGCACCCCTCGAGGGGTAGGTGGGGATGGAAGCTGTGGCTACACCTTC. Its protein product is CASTPRGVGGDGSCGYTF.

This chain uses TRBV7-2 with TRBJ2-6, with 9 bases that match TRBD1. The CDR3 sequence is 18 residues long. V dropped 6 bases and J dropped 2; count of bases not matched to a gene: 11. Germline CDR1 reads SGHTA; CDR2 reads FQGNSA. CDR3 nucleotides: TGTGCCAGCAGTTATTCCGGGACAGGGATAGCTGGGGCCAACGTCCTGACTTTC. Translation: CASSYSGTGIAGANVLTF.

The sample holds a few counts of this clonotype. The chain links TRBV12-3 or TRBV12-4 to TRBJ2-4, with 13 bases identical to TRBD2. Trimming removed 5 bases from V and 0 bases from J; junction bases left unmatched: 4. CDR3 length: 17 amino acids. CDR3 sequence (DNA): TGTGCCAGCAGTGAGGGACTAGCGGGGCTAGCCAAAAACATTCAGTACTTC. It specifies CASSEGLAGLAKNIQYF.

This clonotype was seen repeatedly, ten times or more. The chain joins TRBV5-1 to TRBJ2-2, with D uncertain. Trimming left V 1 base short and J 3 bases short, with 4 bases between. This CDR3 is built from 13 residues. Looked up from germline, CDR1 is SGHRS and CDR2 is YFSETQ. CDR3 DNA: TGCGCCAGCAGCTTGCTCTACACCGGGGAGCTGTTTTTT. Translation gives CASSLLYTGELFF.

Many counts were recorded for this clonotype. The genes are TRBV19 and TRBJ1-4; 8 nucleotides align to TRBD1. Germline V gives CDR1 LNHDA, CDR2 SQIVND (reference sequence). With 11 bases clipped from V and 8 bases from J, the junction kept 25 bases outside the gene matches. The CDR3 contains 18 residues. The CDR3 spells CAPGQAEGPERSKEKLFF. The DNA of the CDR3 is TGTGCCCCGGGACAGGCCGAGGGCCCAGAACGGTCAAAGGAAAAACTGTTTTTT.

The sample holds many counts of this clonotype. The chain employs TRBV7-2 and TRBJ1-3; D gene ambiguous. The germline V and J ends were trimmed by 1 base and 1 base, with 11 bases remaining between them. The CDR3 runs 16 residues. From germline, CDR1 is SGHTA and CDR2 FQGNSA. CDR3 DNA sequence: TGTGCCAGCAGCTTAGTACCAAGCCCTTCTGGAAACACCATATATTTT. Protein: CASSLVPSPSGNTIYF.

Many counts were recorded for this clonotype. The V call is TRBV19, the J call TRBJ2-4; possible D gene TRBD1, 6 bases. The CDR3 totals 13 residues. CDR1 is LNHDA and CDR2 is SQIVND in the germline V gene (reference sequence). Trimming shortened V by 7 bases and J by 3 bases, and 10 bases separated the two germline ends. The chain's CDR3 is CASTTTGKNIQYF. The CDR3 coding sequence is TGTGCCAGTACCACGACAGGCAAAAACATTCAGTACTTC.

This chain links TRBV25-1 with TRBJ1-4; D gene ambiguous. Trimming pared 4 bases from V and 8 bases from J, leaving 14 bases between. The CDR3 contains 14 residues. The V gene's germline CDR1 is MGHDK and CDR2 SYGVNS. This CDR3 reads CASSGLTRLEKLFF. The CDR3 DNA follows: TGTGCCAGCAGTGGCCTGACAAGACTCGAAAAACTGTTTTTT. Full variable domain (remainder filled in from reference TRBV25-1 and TRBJ1-4): EADIYQTPRYLVIGTGKKITLECSQTMGHDKMYWYQQDPGMELHLIHYSYGVNSTEKGDLSSESTVSRIRTEHFPLTLESARPSHTSQYLCASSGLTRLEKLFFGSGTQLSVL.

This clonotype was counted many times. This sequence joins TRBV5-6 and TRBJ2-7, with D possibly matching TRBD1 (6 bases). There are 13 residues in the CDR3. V was pared by 4 bases and J by 7 bases, with 15 bases between. Germline assignment: CDR1 SGHDT and CDR2 YYEEEE. CDR3 loop: CASSQQGPGEQYF. CDR3 coding DNA: TGTGCCAGCAGCCAACAGGGCCCGGGGGAGCAGTACTTC.

This clonotype was detected a few times. This may come from a read error, since a much larger clone is one base off. The chain employs TRBV6-5 and TRBJ1-6, with a tentative D call TRBD1 (6 bases). Germline V gene lookup returns CDR1 MNHEY and CDR2 SVGAGI. There are 18 residues in the CDR3. Trimming took off 5 bases at V and 0 bases at J, with 17 bases between the two ends. CDR3 loop: CASSHRTPGHSYNSPLHF. The CDR3 DNA follows: TGTGCCAGCAGTCACCGAACACCGGGACACTCCTATAATTCACCCCTCCACTTT.

The rearrangement joins TRBV25-1 to TRBJ2-3; no definite D call. CDR1 MGHDK and CDR2 SYGVNS come from the germline V gene. V was shortened by 3 bases and J by 5 bases, with 15 bases between the two germline ends. The CDR3 extends over 15 amino acids. As DNA, the CDR3 is TGTGCCAGCAGTGAGTCGTGGGCTAACATAGATACGCAGTATTTT. Protein product: CASSESWANIDTQYF. The full variable domain, in which reference TRBV25-1 and TRBJ2-3 provide the parts outside the CDR3, is EADIYQTPRYLVIGTGKKITLECSQTMGHDKMYWYQQDPGMELHLIHYSYGVNSTEKGDLSSESTVSRIRTEHFPLTLESARPSHTSQYLCASSESWANIDTQYFGPGTRLTVL.

The chain employs TRBV11-2 and TRBJ2-5; D is uncertain. Germline V gene data show CDR1 as SGHAT and CDR2 as FQNNGV. The CDR3 extends over 13 amino acids. The V end was cut by 8 bases, the J end by 4 bases, with 14 bases between. CDR3 region: CASSPAASETQYF. The CDR3 nucleotides read TGTGCCAGCTCCCCGGCGGCATCAGAGACCCAGTACTTC. Variable domain in full (rest from reference TRBV11-2 and TRBJ2-5): EAGVAQSPRYKIIEKRQSVAFWCNPISGHATLYWYQQILGQGPKLLIQFQNNGVVDDSQLPKDRFSAERLKGVDSTLKIQPAKLEDSAVYLCASSPAASETQYFGPGTRLLVL.

The chain uses TRBV20-1 and TRBJ1-6; 9 nucleotides align to TRBD1. The CDR3 length is 18 residues. Germline V gives CDR1 DFQATT, CDR2 SNEGSKA (reference sequence). The ends lost 3 bases at V and 10 bases at J; junction bases unmatched: 19. CDR3 loop: CSASPPVQGALVRSPLHF. The CDR3 DNA reads TGCAGTGCTAGCCCCCCCGTACAGGGGGCCTTAGTTCGATCACCCCTCCACTTT.

This clonotype occurred a few times. Being one base from a much bigger clone, this may be a read error. No conserved phenylalanine or tryptophan ends this CDR3, so it is likely a read error. The rearrangement uses TRBV5-1 and TRBJ1-2, with D unresolved. Germline CDR1 is SGHRS and CDR2 is YFSETQ. V lost 0 bases to trimming and J lost 0 bases, with 12 bases between them. The CDR3 covers 16 residues. CDR3 sequence reads: CASSLGPGKANYGYTL. CDR3 sequence (DNA): TGCGCCAGCAGCTTGGGGCCGGGAAAAGCTAACTATGGCTACACCCTC.

Details on this clonotype: Its ends do not fully match the called genes, so a read error is possible. This chain uses TRBV10-3 with TRBJ1-5; no clear D. Germline V gene data show CDR1 as ENHRY and CDR2 as SYGVKD. The CDR3 totals 13 residues. CDR3 nucleotides: TGTGCCAGCAGTTTAGATCTCCATCAGCCCCAGCATTTT. Translated: CASSLDLHQPQHF.

The V gene is TRBV30, the J gene TRBJ2-3; D not resolved. The CDR3 is 14 residues long. Trimming removed 4 bases from V and 7 bases from J, with 18 bases in between. The germline V gene has CDR1 GTSNPN and CDR2 SVGIG (reference sequence). The CDR3 DNA reads TGTGCCTGGAAATTACTGGATCGGAGCAATACGCAGTATTTT. Amino acid sequence: CAWKLLDRSNTQYF.

This clonotype occurred a few times. V is TRBV28 and J is TRBJ2-7; 7 bases are shared with TRBD1. The CDR3 is made up of 15 amino acids. The V gene end was trimmed by 5 bases and the J gene end by 1 base; junction bases not matched to a gene: 8. CDR1 is MDHEN and CDR2 is SYDVKM in the germline V gene. CDR3 amino acids: CASSPLTGLSYEQYF. The CDR3 DNA is TGTGCCAGCAGTCCCCTGACAGGGCTATCCTACGAGCAGTACTTC.

In this sample, this clonotype turned up many times. This chain joins TRBV20-1 and TRBJ1-5; D is unclear. CDR1 is DFQATT, CDR2 SNEGSKA, per germline (reference sequence). This CDR3 is built from 13 residues. With 6 bases removed from V and 4 bases from J, the gap between germline ends came to 13 bases. CDR3 DNA sequence: TGCAGTGCCGTCGGGAGTATGAATCAGCCCCAGCATTTT. The encoded protein is CSAVGSMNQPQHF.

In this sample, this clonotype turned up many times. The chain joins TRBV19 to TRBJ2-1; a weak D match, TRBD2 (5 bases). There are 15 residues in the CDR3. V lost 6 bases and J lost 0, with 12 bases in between. Looked up from germline, CDR1 is LNHDA and CDR2 is SQIVND (reference sequence). The CDR3 DNA follows: TGTGCCAGTAGGGAAGGCGGGTCCTCCTACAATGAGCAGTTCTTC. It yields the protein CASREGGSSYNEQFF.